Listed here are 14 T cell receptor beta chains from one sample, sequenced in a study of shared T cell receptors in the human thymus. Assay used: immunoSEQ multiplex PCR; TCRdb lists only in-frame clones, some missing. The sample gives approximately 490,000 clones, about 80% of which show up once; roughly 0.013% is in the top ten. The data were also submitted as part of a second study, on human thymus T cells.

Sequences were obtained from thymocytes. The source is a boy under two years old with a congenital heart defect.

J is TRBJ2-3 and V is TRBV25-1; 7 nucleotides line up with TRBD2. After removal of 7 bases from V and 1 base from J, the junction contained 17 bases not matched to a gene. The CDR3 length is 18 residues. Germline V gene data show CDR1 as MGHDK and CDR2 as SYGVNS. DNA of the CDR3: TGTGCCAGCACTGGTCCGTATCCTACTAGCGCCGGCACAGATACGCAGTATTTT. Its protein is CASTGPYPTSAGTDTQYF. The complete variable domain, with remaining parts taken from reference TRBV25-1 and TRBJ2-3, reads EADIYQTPRYLVIGTGKKITLECSQTMGHDKMYWYQQDPGMELHLIHYSYGVNSTEKGDLSSESTVSRIRTEHFPLTLESARPSHTSQYLCASTGPYPTSAGTDTQYFGPGTRLTVL.

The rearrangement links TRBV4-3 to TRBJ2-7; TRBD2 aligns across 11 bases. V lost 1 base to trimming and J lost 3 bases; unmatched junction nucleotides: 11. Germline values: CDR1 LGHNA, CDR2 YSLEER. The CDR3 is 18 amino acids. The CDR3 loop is CASSQARTSGRRHYEQYF. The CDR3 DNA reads TGCGCCAGCAGCCAAGCGAGGACTAGCGGGCGACGCCACTACGAGCAGTACTTC.

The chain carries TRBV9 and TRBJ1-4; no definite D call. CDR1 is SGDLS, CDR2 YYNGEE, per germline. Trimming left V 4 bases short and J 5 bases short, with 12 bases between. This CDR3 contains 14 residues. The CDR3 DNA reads TGTGCCAGCAGCATCGGGAGGCGCAATGAAAAACTGTTTTTT. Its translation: CASSIGRRNEKLFF.

In DNA form, the CDR3 reads TGTGCCAGCAGCTACCCCGGGACTAGCGGGAGGGCCATAGATACGCAGTATTTT. The encoded protein is CASSYPGTSGRAIDTQYF. The chain uses TRBV11-2 and TRBJ2-3; TRBD2 aligns across 16 bases. J was trimmed by 5 bases and V by 4 bases; bases with no gene match: 9. Germline CDR1 SGHAT, CDR2 FQNNGV. The length of the CDR3 is 18 residues. Supplemented by reference TRBV11-2 and TRBJ2-3, the full variable domain reads EAGVAQSPRYKIIEKRQSVAFWCNPISGHATLYWYQQILGQGPKLLIQFQNNGVVDDSQLPKDRFSAERLKGVDSTLKIQPAKLEDSAVYLCASSYPGTSGRAIDTQYFGPGTRLTVL.

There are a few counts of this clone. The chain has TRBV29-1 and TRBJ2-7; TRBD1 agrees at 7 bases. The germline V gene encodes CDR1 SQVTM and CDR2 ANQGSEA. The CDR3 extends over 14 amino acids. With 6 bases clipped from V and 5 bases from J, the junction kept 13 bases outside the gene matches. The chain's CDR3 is CSVWPGGKGHEQYF. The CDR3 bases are TGCAGCGTCTGGCCAGGGGGTAAGGGTCACGAGCAGTACTTC.

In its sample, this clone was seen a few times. In DNA form, the CDR3 reads TGTGCCAGCAGCTTAGGGGACAGGGACAATGAGCAGTTCTTC. Translating gives CASSLGDRDNEQFF. V is TRBV11-2 and J is TRBJ2-1; 9 bases line up with TRBD1. This CDR3 contains 14 residues. Germline CDR1 is SGHAT and CDR2 is FQNNGV. Trimming removed 1 base from V and 5 bases from J; junction bases left unmatched: 0.

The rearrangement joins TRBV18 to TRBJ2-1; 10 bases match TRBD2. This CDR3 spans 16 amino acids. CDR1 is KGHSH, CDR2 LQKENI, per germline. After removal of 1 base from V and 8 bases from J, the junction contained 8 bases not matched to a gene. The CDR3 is CASSPRKREGRDEQFF. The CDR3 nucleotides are TGTGCCAGCTCACCACGGAAGCGGGAGGGCCGGGATGAGCAGTTCTTC. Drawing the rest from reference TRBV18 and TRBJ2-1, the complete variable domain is NAGVMQNPRHLVRRRGQEARLRCSPMKGHSHVYWYRQLPEEGLKFMVYLQKENIIDESGMPKERFSAEFPKEGPSILRIQQVVRGDSAAYFCASSPRKREGRDEQFFGPGTRLTVL.

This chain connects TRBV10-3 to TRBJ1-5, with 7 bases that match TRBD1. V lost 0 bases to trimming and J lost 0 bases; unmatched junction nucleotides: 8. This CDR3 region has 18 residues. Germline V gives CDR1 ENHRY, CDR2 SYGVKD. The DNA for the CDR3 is TGTGCCATCAGTGAGTCGATACAGGGGCCGAATAGCAATCAGCCCCAGCATTTT. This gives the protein CAISESIQGPNSNQPQHF.

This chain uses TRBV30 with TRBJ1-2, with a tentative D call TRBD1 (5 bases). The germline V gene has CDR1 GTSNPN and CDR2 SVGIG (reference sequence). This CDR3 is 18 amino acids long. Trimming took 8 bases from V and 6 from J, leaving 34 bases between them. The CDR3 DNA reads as TGTGCCCTGGAGCTCGGTGGGGGAGGCACGACGCGGTTCCATGGCTACACCTTC. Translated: CALELGGGGTTRFHGYTF. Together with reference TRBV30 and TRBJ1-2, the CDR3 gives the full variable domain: SQTIHQWPATLVQPVGSPLSLECTVEGTSNPNLYWYRQAAGRGLQLLFYSVGIGQISSEVPQNLSASRPQDRQFILSSKKLLLSDSGFYLCALELGGGGTTRFHGYTFGSGTRLTVV.

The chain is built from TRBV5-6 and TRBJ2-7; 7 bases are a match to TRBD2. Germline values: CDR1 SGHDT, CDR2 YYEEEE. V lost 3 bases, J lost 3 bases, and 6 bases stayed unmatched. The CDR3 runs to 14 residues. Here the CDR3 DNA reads TGTGCCAGCAGCTCGGGGGGAGGCCGCTACGAGCAGTACTTC. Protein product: CASSSGGGRYEQYF.

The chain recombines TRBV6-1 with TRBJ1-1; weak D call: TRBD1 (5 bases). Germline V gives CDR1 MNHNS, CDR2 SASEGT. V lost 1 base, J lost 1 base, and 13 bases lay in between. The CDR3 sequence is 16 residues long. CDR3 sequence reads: CASSEETGRGNTEAFF. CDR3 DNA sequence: TGTGCCAGCAGTGAAGAAACAGGAAGGGGGAACACTGAAGCTTTCTTT.

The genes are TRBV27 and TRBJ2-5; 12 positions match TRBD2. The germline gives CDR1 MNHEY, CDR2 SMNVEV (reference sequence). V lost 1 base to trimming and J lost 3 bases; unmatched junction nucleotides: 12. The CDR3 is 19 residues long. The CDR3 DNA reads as TGTGCCAGCAGTTTATTCGGTCTAGCGGGAGGGGGCTCGAAAGAGACCCAGTACTTC. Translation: CASSLFGLAGGGSKETQYF.

The CDR3 DNA reads as TGTGCCAGTAGAAAACAGGGTGGCGCTGAAGCTTTCTTT. This translates into CASRKQGGAEAFF. The V call is TRBV19, the J call TRBJ1-1; D is perhaps TRBD1 (6 bases). V gave up 6 bases and J gave up 6 bases, with 14 bases separating them. The germline CDR1 and CDR2 sequences are LNHDA and SQIVND (reference sequence). CDR3 size: 13 residues. Based on the CDR3 plus reference TRBV19 and TRBJ1-1, the full variable domain is DGGITQSPKYLFRKEGQNVTLSCEQNLNHDAMYWYRQDPGQGLRLIYYSQIVNDFQKGDIAEGYSVSREKKESFPLTVTSAQKNPTAFYLCASRKQGGAEAFFGQGTRLTVV.

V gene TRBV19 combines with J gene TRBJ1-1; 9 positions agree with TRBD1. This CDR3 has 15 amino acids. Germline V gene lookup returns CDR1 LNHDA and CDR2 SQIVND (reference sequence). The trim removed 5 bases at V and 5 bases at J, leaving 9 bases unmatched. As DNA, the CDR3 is TGTGCCAGTAGTGTCTCGGACAGGGGTAGGACTGAAGCTTTCTTT. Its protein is CASSVSDRGRTEAFF.